The 7 T cell receptor beta chains below come from one sample, sequenced in a study of T cells after yellow fever vaccination. TCRdb ran MiXCR on the 5' RACE reads and lists one entry per CDR3 protein. The sample includes under 300,000 distinct CDR3 sequences, around 13% of them seen just once. Sequenced here: CD4+ T cells sorted from PBMCs, sampled 45 days after the yellow fever booster vaccination. Source of these receptors: a man aged 25-45 years who received the YFV17D yellow fever vaccine.

The rearrangement joins TRBV20-1 to TRBJ2-1; 14 positions agree with TRBD2. The germline V gene encodes CDR1 DFQATT and CDR2 SNEGSKA (reference sequence). J lost 10 bases, V lost 0 bases, and 11 bases had no gene match. CDR3 length: 17 amino acids. In DNA form, the CDR3 reads TGCAGTGCTAGAGATCAAGTGACTAGCGGGAGGGCCCGGGAGCAGTTCTTC. Translation: CSARDQVTSGRAREQFF.

This clonotype was seen only a few times. This chain connects TRBV6-2 or TRBV6-3 to TRBJ2-1; D perhaps matches TRBD1 (6 bases). Deletions cut 0 bases from V and 7 bases from J, with 10 bases between. In germline, CDR1 is MNHEY, CDR2 SVGEGT. The length of the CDR3 is 14 residues. CDR3: CASSYSGGMNEQFF. The CDR3 nucleotides read TGTGCCAGCAGTTACTCTGGGGGCATGAATGAGCAGTTCTTC.

The genes are TRBV18 and TRBJ2-5, with D tentatively TRBD1 (6 bases). The germline V and J ends were trimmed by 3 bases and 4 bases, with 12 bases remaining between them. The CDR3 is 14 amino acids. Germline CDR1 and CDR2: KGHSH and LQKENI. CDR3 nucleotide sequence: TGTGCCAGCTCACCTAACAGGGTCGGAGAGACCCAGTACTTC. It is translated as CASSPNRVGETQYF.

This clonotype was picked up a small number of times. Mismatch with germline at one junction end may stem from a read error. The CDR3 loop is CASSPGLAGNHEQYF. The DNA for the CDR3 is TGTGCTAGCAGCCCCGGACTAGCGGGAAACCACGAGCAGTACTTC. The rearrangement uses TRBV7-7 and TRBJ2-7; 12 bases align to TRBD2. Germline values: CDR1 SSHAT, CDR2 FNYEAQ (reference sequence). The CDR3 has 15 amino acids. Full variable domain (remainder filled in from reference TRBV7-7 and TRBJ2-7): GAGVSQSPRYKVTKRGQDVTLRCDPISSHATLYWYQQALGQGPEFLTYFNYEAQPDKSGLPSDRFSAERPEGSISTLTIQRTEQRDSAMYRCASSPGLAGNHEQYFGPGTRLTVT.

The V and J genes are TRBV5-1 and TRBJ1-6; a possible D gene is TRBD1 (5 bases). CDR1 and CDR2 from the germline V gene are SGHRS and YFSETQ. With 4 bases removed from V and 8 bases from J, the gap between germline ends came to 10 bases. This CDR3 spans 13 amino acids. The CDR3 sequence: CASSNGGDSPLHF. The CDR3 DNA reads TGCGCCAGCAGCAATGGGGGGGATTCACCCCTCCACTTT.

The rearrangement links TRBV15 to TRBJ2-5; D is possibly TRBD1 (7 bases). Trimming removed 1 base from V and 5 bases from J, with 17 bases in between. The CDR3 length is 16 residues. The germline V gene has CDR1 LNHNV and CDR2 YYDKDF (reference sequence). In DNA, the CDR3 is TGTGCCACCAGCAGAGCCCTCCACAGGGGAGGCGAGACCCAGTACTTC. This codes for CATSRALHRGGETQYF. Based on the CDR3 plus reference TRBV15 and TRBJ2-5, the full variable domain is DAMVIQNPRYQVTQFGKPVTLSCSQTLNHNVMYWYQQKSSQAPKLLFHYYDKDFNNEADTPDNFQSRRPNTSFCFLDIRSPGLGDTAMYLCATSRALHRGGETQYFGPGTRLLVL.

This clonotype was seen a few times. The J gene is TRBJ2-7, the V gene TRBV15, with 10 positions matching TRBD2. From germline, CDR1 is LNHNV and CDR2 YYDKDF (reference sequence). There are 16 residues in the CDR3. J was trimmed by 3 bases and V by 3 bases; bases with no gene match: 8. The DNA of the CDR3 is TGTGCCACCAGCAGGTACCTTTCTAGCGGGAGCTACGAGCAGTACTTC. Protein: CATSRYLSSGSYEQYF.